This is a list of T cell receptor beta chains from one sample in a study of beta chain features in type 1 diabetes. Repertoires were generated with immunoSEQ multiplex PCR, while TCRdb's copy carries only in-frame clones and drops some. The top ten clones hold roughly 0.095% of a sample with roughly 150,000 clones, roughly 60% of them seen once. The sample taken for sequencing was naive CD4+ T cells from blood. The receptors were gathered from a man younger than 40 with type 1 diabetes. Both conserved end residues are part of each CDR3. A D gene is named only where the DNA matches it firmly. Not every row has a clone size; where given, it reads once, few, many or a size class.

.	TRBV7-2	.	TRBJ1-6	TGTGCCAGCAGCTTGCAGATGAGCTCCTATAATTCACCCCTCCACTTT	CASSLQMSSYNSPLHF
.	TRBV10-3	few	TRBJ2-7	TGTGCCATCCGGGAGAACAGGGAGTCCGAGCAGTACTTC	CAIRENRESEQYF
.	TRBV29-1	.	TRBJ2-3	TGCAGCGTTGAACCGGGAAGCGGCACAGATACGCAGTATTTT	CSVEPGSGTDTQYF
.	TRBV18	few	TRBJ2-5	TGTGCCAGCACTAACCGTGAAGAGACCCAGTACTTC	CASTNREETQYF
.	TRBV7-8	.	TRBJ2-5	TGTGCCAGCAGCTTAGGGGTTCAAGAGACCCAGTACTTC	CASSLGVQETQYF
.	TRBV4-3	.	TRBJ2-7	TGCGCCAGCAGCCGAAACAGGGCCCAGGGATCCTACTACGAGCAGTACTTC	CASSRNRAQGSYYEQYF
.	TRBV2	.	TRBJ2-2	TGTGCCAGCAGACCAAGCAACACCGGGGAGCTGTTTTTT	CASRPSNTGELFF
TRBD1	TRBV30	.	TRBJ1-2	TGTGCCTGGAGTCAGGAGGGGGCAGGCTATGGCTACACCTTC	CAWSQEGAGYGYTF
TRBD1	TRBV11-2	.	TRBJ2-3	TGTGCCAGCAGCTTGGGGACAGGGTACACAGATACGCAGTATTTT	CASSLGTGYTDTQYF
.	TRBV30	.	TRBJ1-1	TGTGCCTGGAGTGTACAGGGAGCCACGAAAGCTTTCTTT	CAWSVQGATKAFF
TRBD1	TRBV30	.	TRBJ1-5	TGTGCCTGGAGTGTGACAGGGGGTCAGCCCCAGCATTTT	CAWSVTGGQPQHF
.	TRBV9	once	TRBJ1-2	TGTGCCAGCAGCGTAGTGCCAACGAACTATGGCTACACCTTC	CASSVVPTNYGYTF
.	TRBV9	.	TRBJ1-1	TGTGCCAGCAGCCCAGAGGTCAGAAACACTGAAGCTTTCTTT	CASSPEVRNTEAFF
TRBD1	TRBV7-8	.	TRBJ2-1	TGTGCCAGCACCCGATTGGGAGACAGGGAGAAGCAGTTCTTC	CASTRLGDREKQFF
.	TRBV7-9	few	TRBJ1-1	TGTGCCAGCAGCTTAGCGCCAATCCCTGAAGCTTTCTTT	CASSLAPIPEAFF